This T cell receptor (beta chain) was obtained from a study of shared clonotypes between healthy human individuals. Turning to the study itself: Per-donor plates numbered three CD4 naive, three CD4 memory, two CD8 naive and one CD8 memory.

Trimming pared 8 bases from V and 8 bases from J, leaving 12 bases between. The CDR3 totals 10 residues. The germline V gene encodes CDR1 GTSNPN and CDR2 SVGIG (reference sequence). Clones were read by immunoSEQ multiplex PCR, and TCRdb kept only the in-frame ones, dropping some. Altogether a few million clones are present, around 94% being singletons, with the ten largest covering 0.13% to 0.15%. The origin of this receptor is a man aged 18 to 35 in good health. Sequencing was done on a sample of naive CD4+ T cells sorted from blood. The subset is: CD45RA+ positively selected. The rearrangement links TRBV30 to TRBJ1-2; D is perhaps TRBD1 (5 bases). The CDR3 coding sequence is TGTGCCGCCGGGACGGTCGGCTACACCTTC. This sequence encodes CAAGTVGYTF.